Sequencing of this T cell receptor (beta chain) was carried out in a study of T cells after yellow fever vaccination. Notes on the study in general: Repertoires sorted by FACS could include abundant clonotypes that are contaminants from the bulk population.

The CDR3 length is 11 residues. Trimming removed 5 bases at V and 9 bases at J, with 11 bases between. In germline, CDR1 is DFQATT, CDR2 SNEGSKA (reference sequence). At least ten counts were recorded for this clonotype. Its antigen is currently unknown. A 5'RACE template-switching step, the method used to make TCR cDNA, added a universal primer site and UMIs. MiXCR, run by TCRdb on the 5' RACE reads, gives a single entry per CDR3 protein. The data contain some 340,000 distinct CDR3 sequences, over 4% of them singletons. Material: PBMCs, obtained 5 days after the yellow fever booster vaccination. The TCR was taken from a young man who received the YFV17D yellow fever vaccine. The chain couples TRBV20-1 to TRBJ1-3; TRBD1 is a possible D gene (5 bases). CDR3 in amino acids: CSAGRTSTIYF. In DNA, the CDR3 is TGCAGTGCTGGACGGACAAGCACCATATATTTT.